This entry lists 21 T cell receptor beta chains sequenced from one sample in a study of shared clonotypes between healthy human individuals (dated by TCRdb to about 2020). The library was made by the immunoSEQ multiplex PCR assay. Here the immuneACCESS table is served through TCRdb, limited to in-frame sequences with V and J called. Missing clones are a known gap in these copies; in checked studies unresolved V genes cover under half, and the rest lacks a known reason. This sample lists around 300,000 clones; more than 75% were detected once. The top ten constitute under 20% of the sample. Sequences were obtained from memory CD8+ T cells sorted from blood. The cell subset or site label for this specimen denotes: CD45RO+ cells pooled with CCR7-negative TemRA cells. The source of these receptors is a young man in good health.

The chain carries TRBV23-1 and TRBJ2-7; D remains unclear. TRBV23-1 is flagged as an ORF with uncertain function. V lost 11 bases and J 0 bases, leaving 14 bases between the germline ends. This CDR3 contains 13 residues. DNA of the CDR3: TGCGCCGACGGACCCGGAATCTCCTACGAGCAGTACTTC. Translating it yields CADGPGISYEQYF.

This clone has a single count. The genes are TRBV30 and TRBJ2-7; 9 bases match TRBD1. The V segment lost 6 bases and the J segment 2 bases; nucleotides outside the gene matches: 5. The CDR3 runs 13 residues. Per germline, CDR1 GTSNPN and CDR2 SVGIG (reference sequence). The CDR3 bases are TGTGCCTGTCCGGGACAGGGACCCTACGAGCAGTACTTC. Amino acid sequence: CACPGQGPYEQYF.

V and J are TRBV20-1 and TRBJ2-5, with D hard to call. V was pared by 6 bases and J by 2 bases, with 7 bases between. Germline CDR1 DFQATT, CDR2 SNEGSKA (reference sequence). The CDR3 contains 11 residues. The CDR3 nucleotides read TGCAGTGCCAGCATACAAGAGACCCAGTACTTC. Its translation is CSASIQETQYF.

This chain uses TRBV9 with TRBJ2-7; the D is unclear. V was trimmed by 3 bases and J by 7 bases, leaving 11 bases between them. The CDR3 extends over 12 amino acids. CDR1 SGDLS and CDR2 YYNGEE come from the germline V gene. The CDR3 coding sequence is TGTGCCAGCAGCGGCCCCCTGGGGGAGCAGTACTTC. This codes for CASSGPLGEQYF.

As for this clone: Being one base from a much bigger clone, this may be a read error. This CDR3 is CASSYRATDTQYF. CDR3 coding DNA: TGTGCCAGCAGTTACAGGGCCACAGATACGCAGTATTTT. V and J are TRBV28 and TRBJ2-3; tentative D call: TRBD1 (6 bases). The V gene's germline CDR1 is MDHEN and CDR2 SYDVKM. The CDR3 loop spans 13 amino acids. V lost 4 bases and J 2 bases, leaving 7 bases between the germline ends.

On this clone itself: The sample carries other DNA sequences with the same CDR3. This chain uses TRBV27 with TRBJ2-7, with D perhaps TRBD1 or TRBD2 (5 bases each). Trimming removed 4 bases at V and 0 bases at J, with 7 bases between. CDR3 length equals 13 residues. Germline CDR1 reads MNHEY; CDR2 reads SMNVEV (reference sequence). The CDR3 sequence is CASSWGSSYEQYF. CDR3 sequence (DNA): TGTGCCAGCAGTTGGGGGAGCTCCTACGAGCAGTACTTC.

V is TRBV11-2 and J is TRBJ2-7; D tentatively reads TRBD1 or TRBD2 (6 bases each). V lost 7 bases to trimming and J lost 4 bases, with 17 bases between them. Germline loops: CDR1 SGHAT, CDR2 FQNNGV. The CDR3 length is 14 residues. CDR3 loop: CASTVQGGGYEQYF. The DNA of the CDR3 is TGTGCCAGCACCGTACAGGGTGGGGGGTACGAGCAGTACTTC.

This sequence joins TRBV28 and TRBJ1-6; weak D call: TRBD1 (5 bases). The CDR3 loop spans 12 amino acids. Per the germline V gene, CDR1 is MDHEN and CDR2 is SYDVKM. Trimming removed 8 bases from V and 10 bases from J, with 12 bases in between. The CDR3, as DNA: TGTGCCAGCGGCCGGGACTTATCACCCCTCCACTTT. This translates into CASGRDLSPLHF.

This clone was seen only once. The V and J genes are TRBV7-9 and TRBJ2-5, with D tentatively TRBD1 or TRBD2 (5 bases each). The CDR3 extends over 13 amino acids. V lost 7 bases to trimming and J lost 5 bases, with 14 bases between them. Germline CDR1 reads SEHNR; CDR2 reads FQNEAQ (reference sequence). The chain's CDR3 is CASTDDWGETQYF. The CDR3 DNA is TGTGCCAGCACCGATGACTGGGGGGAGACCCAGTACTTC.

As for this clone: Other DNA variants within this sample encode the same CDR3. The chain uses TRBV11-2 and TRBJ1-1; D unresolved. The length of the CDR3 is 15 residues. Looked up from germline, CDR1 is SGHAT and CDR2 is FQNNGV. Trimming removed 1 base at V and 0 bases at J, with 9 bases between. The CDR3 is CASSLGTGLNTEAFF. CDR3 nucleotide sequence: TGTGCCAGCAGCTTAGGAACGGGTTTGAACACTGAAGCTTTCTTT.

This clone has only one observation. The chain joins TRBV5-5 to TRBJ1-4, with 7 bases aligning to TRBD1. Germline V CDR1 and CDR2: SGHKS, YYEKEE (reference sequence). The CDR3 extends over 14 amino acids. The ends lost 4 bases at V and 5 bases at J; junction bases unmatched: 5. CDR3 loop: CASSTGTENEKLFF. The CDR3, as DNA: TGTGCCAGCAGCACCGGGACAGAGAATGAAAAACTGTTTTTT.

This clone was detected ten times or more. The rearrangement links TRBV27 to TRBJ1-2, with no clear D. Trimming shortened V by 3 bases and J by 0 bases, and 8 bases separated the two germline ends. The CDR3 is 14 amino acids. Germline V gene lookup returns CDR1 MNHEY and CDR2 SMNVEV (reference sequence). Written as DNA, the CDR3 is TGTGCCAGCAGTTTTCAAGGGTCTAACTATGGCTACACCTTC. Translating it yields CASSFQGSNYGYTF.

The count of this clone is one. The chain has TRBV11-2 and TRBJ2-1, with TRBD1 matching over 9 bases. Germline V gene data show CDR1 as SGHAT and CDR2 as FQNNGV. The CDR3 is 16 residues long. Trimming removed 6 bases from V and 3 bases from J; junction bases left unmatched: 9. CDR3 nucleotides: TGTGCCAGCAGGAACGGACAGGGGCCCTTCTACAATGAGCAGTTCTTC. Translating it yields CASRNGQGPFYNEQFF.

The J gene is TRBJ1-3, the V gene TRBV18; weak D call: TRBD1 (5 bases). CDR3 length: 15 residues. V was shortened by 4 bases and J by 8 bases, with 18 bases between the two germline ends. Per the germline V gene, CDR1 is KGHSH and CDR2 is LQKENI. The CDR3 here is CASSQTGGTGDTIYF. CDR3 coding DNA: TGTGCCAGCTCACAAACCGGCGGGACTGGGGACACCATATATTTT.

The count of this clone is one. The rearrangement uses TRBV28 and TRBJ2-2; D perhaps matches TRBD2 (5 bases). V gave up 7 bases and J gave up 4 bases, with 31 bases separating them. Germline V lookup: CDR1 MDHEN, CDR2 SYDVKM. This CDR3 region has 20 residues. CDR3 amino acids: CASIPGYSLPANRGTGELFF. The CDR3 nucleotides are TGTGCCAGCATCCCCGGCTACTCTTTACCGGCCAACCGGGGCACCGGGGAGCTGTTTTTT.

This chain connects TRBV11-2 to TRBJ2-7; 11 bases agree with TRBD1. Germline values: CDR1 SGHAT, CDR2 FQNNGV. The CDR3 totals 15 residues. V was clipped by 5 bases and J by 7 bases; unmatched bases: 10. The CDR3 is CASSQEGQGAGEQYF. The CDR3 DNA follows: TGTGCCAGCAGCCAGGAAGGACAGGGGGCGGGGGAGCAGTACTTC.

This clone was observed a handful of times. The CDR3 protein is CASSPGTPHYEQYF. In DNA form, the CDR3 reads TGTGCCAGTAGTCCCGGGACACCTCACTACGAGCAGTACTTC. The rearrangement uses TRBV19 and TRBJ2-7; the D gene is possibly TRBD1 (6 bases). The length of the CDR3 is 14 residues. The V gene lost 5 bases and the J gene lost 3 bases, with 14 bases spanning the gap. From germline, CDR1 is LNHDA and CDR2 SQIVND (reference sequence).

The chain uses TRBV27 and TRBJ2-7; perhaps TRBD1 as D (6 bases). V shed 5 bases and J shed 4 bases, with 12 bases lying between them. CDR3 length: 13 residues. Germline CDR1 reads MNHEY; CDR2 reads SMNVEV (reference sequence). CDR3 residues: CASSVQGQYEQYF. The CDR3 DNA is TGTGCCAGCAGTGTACAGGGTCAATACGAGCAGTACTTC.

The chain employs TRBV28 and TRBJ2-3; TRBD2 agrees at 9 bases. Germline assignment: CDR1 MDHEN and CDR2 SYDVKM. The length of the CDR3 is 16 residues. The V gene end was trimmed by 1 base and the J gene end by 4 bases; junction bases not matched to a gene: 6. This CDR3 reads CASSLSSGGIADTQYF. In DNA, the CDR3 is TGTGCCAGCAGTTTATCCAGCGGGGGGATAGCAGATACGCAGTATTTT.

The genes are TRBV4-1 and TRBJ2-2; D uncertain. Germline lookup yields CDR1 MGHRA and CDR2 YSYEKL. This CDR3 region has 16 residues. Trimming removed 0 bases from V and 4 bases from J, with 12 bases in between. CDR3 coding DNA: TGCGCCAGCAGCCAAGATTCTGTTGGAACCACCGGGGAGCTGTTTTTT. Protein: CASSQDSVGTTGELFF.

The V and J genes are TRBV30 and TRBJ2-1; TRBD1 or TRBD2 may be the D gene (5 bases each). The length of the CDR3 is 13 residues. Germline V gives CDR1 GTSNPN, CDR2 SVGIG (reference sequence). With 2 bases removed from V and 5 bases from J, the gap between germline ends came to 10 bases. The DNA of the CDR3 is TGTGCCTGGAGTTGGGACCTGAACAATGAGCAGTTCTTC. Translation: CAWSWDLNNEQFF.